The 7 T cell receptor beta chains listed next were all sequenced from one sample in a study of PD-1 blockade in classical Hodgkin lymphoma. Only in-frame clones appear in the TCRdb table, and some are missing; sequencing was by immunoSEQ multiplex PCR. The sample shows more than 9,500 clones, approximately 79% of them seen only once. Autologous stem cell transplantation was followed by relapse in every patient, and brentuximab vedotin exposure varied. The study purified CD4+ T cells from thawed PBMCs using magnetic negative selection. This material consisted of CD4+ T cells from blood, taken at baseline. The receptors shown here come from a human donor with classical Hodgkin lymphoma.

V gene TRBV21-1 combines with J gene TRBJ2-1. TRBV21-1 is shown as a pseudogene. This CDR3 is built from 15 residues. CDR3 sequence: CASSGARSSYNEQFF. The DNA of the CDR3 is TGTGCCAGCAGTGGTGCTCGAAGCTCCTACAATGAGCAGTTCTTC.

V and J are TRBV29-1 and TRBJ1-2, with a tentative D call TRBD1 (5 bases). Per germline, CDR1 SQVTM and CDR2 ANQGSEA. V was pared by 4 bases and J by 13 bases, with 13 bases between. This CDR3 region has 10 residues. The DNA of the CDR3 is TGCAGCGTTGGGGGGGTGTTAAGCACCTTC. It codes for CSVGGVLSTF. The full variable domain, rest sourced from reference TRBV29-1 and TRBJ1-2, is SAVISQKPSRDICQRGTSLTIQCQVDSQVTMMFWYRQQPGQSLTLIATANQGSEATYESGFVIDKFPISRPNLTFSTLTVSNMSPEDSSIYLCSVGGVLSTFGSGTRLTVV.

The chain employs TRBV4-1 and TRBJ1-2; possibly TRBD1 for D (6 bases). The CDR3 spans 13 residues. V was shortened by 2 bases and J by 5 bases, with 9 bases between the two germline ends. In germline, CDR1 is MGHRA, CDR2 YSYEKL. The CDR3 loop reads CASSQPGQYGYTF. The CDR3 DNA follows: TGCGCCAGCAGCCAACCCGGACAGTATGGCTACACCTTC.

The chain uses TRBV5-4 and TRBJ2-3; 10 bases are shared with TRBD2. V was clipped by 4 bases and J by 2 bases; unmatched bases: 13. The length of the CDR3 is 18 residues. Looked up from germline, CDR1 is SGHNT and CDR2 is YYREEE (reference sequence). CDR3 sequence: CASSRSSLAGPHTDTQYF. The CDR3 nucleotides are TGTGCCAGCAGCCGGTCGTCACTAGCGGGGCCGCACACAGATACGCAGTATTTT.

The genes are TRBV29-1 and TRBJ2-2; D is uncertain. Germline V lookup: CDR1 SQVTM, CDR2 ANQGSEA. Deletions cut 5 bases from V and 5 bases from J, with 6 bases between. The CDR3 runs 11 residues. The CDR3 nucleotides read TGCAGCGTTAGGCAGACCGGGGAGCTGTTTTTT. Residues: CSVRQTGELFF.

This clone was detected only once. CDR3 sequence: CASSLNRNTGELFF. CDR3 sequence (DNA): TGTGCCAGCAGCTTGAACAGAAACACCGGGGAGCTGTTTTTT. This chain connects TRBV5-4 to TRBJ2-2, with unresolved D. Looked up from germline, CDR1 is SGHNT and CDR2 is YYREEE (reference sequence). V lost 1 base to trimming and J lost 2 bases, with 6 bases between them. The CDR3 has 14 amino acids.

The V gene is TRBV27, the J gene TRBJ1-1; D ambiguous. The CDR3 length is 15 residues. Germline CDR1 reads MNHEY; CDR2 reads SMNVEV (reference sequence). Trimming cost V 2 bases and J 0 bases, with 10 bases left between them. In DNA form, the CDR3 reads TGTGCCAGCAGTTTAAGAGTTGGCGTGAACACTGAAGCTTTCTTT. Amino acids: CASSLRVGVNTEAFF.